Shown below are 16 T cell receptor beta chains from a single sample sequenced in a study of T-cell reconstitution after alpha-beta-depleted transplantation in children. Unique molecular identifiers were built into the TCRbeta library. TCRdb re-analysed the PCR reads in MiXCR, keeping a single row per CDR3 protein. The sample has almost 500,000 distinct CDR3 sequences; approximately 10% are singletons. The sequences come from PBMCs, collected before TCRalphabeta/CD19-depleted stem cell transplant. These receptors were obtained from a child aged 2-15 years with inherited bone marrow failure, due to receive a stem cell transplant.

Details on this clonotype: Just one base apart from a much larger clone, this may be a read error. The rearrangement joins TRBV4-3 to TRBJ2-1, with D maybe TRBD2 (5 bases). The length of the CDR3 is 16 residues. From germline, CDR1 is LGHNA and CDR2 YSLEER. V was shortened by 0 bases and J by 3 bases, with 12 bases between the two germline ends. CDR3 sequence: CASSQDRRTCYNEQFF. The CDR3 nucleotides are TGCGCCAGCAGCCAAGATCGGCGGACTTGCTACAATGAGCAGTTCTTC.

This chain links TRBV6-2 or TRBV6-3 with TRBJ1-5, with D unclear. The ends were cut back, 6 bases at V and 4 bases at J, with 10 bases in the middle. The CDR3 consists of 13 residues. Per the germline V gene, CDR1 is MNHEY and CDR2 is SVGEGT. The CDR3 DNA reads TGTGCCAGCAGCCATCCCCCAAATCAGCCCCAGCATTTT. Encoded protein: CASSHPPNQPQHF.

The sample holds a few counts of this clonotype. The V and J genes are TRBV10-3 and TRBJ1-2; D might be TRBD1 (6 bases). Trimming took off 4 bases at V and 4 bases at J, with 10 bases between the two ends. Looked up from germline, CDR1 is ENHRY and CDR2 is SYGVKD. The CDR3 sequence is 13 residues long. CDR3 in DNA: TGTGCCATCAGTGGCGGGACAAGCTATGGCTACACCTTC. As protein: CAISGGTSYGYTF.

This clonotype was counted at least ten times. Written as DNA, the CDR3 is TGCGCCAGCAGCCAAGAGGGCAGGGGGTCAGATACGCAGTATTTT. Amino acids: CASSQEGRGSDTQYF. The chain is built from TRBV4-1 and TRBJ2-3; 7 nucleotides match TRBD1. Germline loops: CDR1 MGHRA, CDR2 YSYEKL. CDR3 length: 15 amino acids. J gave up 4 bases and V 0 bases, and 4 bases lay outside the gene matches.

This clonotype was counted many times. Here the CDR3 DNA reads TGTGCCAGCAGTTTAACAGCGGTTAGGACAGATACGCAGTATTTT. Its protein is CASSLTAVRTDTQYF. The chain uses TRBV12-3 or TRBV12-4 and TRBJ2-3; TRBD2 is a possible D gene (5 bases). V lost 2 bases and J 3 bases, leaving 12 bases between the germline ends. This CDR3 is 15 amino acids long.

This clonotype has at least ten counts. The CDR3: CASRLGGNTIYF. The CDR3 nucleotides are TGTGCCAGCAGGCTGGGGGGAAACACCATATATTTT. The chain joins TRBV12-3 or TRBV12-4 to TRBJ1-3; D gene ambiguous. The ends were cut back, 6 bases at V and 4 bases at J, with 7 bases in the middle. The CDR3 consists of 12 residues.

This clonotype was seen ten or more times. The chain recombines TRBV6-5 with TRBJ1-1; D remains unclear. The CDR3 totals 14 residues. Germline values: CDR1 MNHEY, CDR2 SVGAGI. Trimming pared 5 bases from V and 1 base from J, leaving 11 bases between. This CDR3 reads CASSHHYRNTEAFF. For the CDR3, the DNA is TGTGCCAGCAGTCATCATTACAGGAACACTGAAGCTTTCTTT.

Only a few counts were recorded for this clonotype. The rearrangement uses TRBV4-3 and TRBJ2-5; D uncertain. Germline V lookup: CDR1 LGHNA, CDR2 YSLEER. This CDR3 contains 13 residues. The V end lost 0 bases, the J end lost 7 bases, and 9 bases lay between the germline ends. Here the CDR3 reads CASSQDPLGTQYF. The CDR3 DNA follows: TGCGCCAGCAGCCAAGACCCATTAGGGACCCAGTACTTC.

The chain carries TRBV13 and TRBJ2-3; no clear D. From germline, CDR1 is PRHDT and CDR2 FYEKMQ (reference sequence). The V gene lost 5 bases and the J gene lost 4 bases, with 7 bases spanning the gap. The CDR3 loop spans 12 amino acids. Here the CDR3 DNA reads TGTGCCAGCAGCATTAGACCAGATACGCAGTATTTT. Translation gives CASSIRPDTQYF. Together with reference TRBV13 and TRBJ2-3, the CDR3 gives the full variable domain: AAGVIQSPRHLIKEKRETATLKCYPIPRHDTVYWYQQGPGQDPQFLISFYEKMQSDKGSIPDRFSAQQFSDYHSELNMSSLELGDSALYFCASSIRPDTQYFGPGTRLTVL.

This clonotype was recorded at least ten times. CDR3 DNA: TGCAGTGCTAGAAGACAGGGGGGGACAGATACGCAGTATTTT. Protein: CSARRQGGTDTQYF. This rearrangement joins TRBV20-1 to TRBJ2-3; TRBD1 aligns across 9 bases. This CDR3 region has 14 residues. V was clipped by 2 bases and J by 3 bases; unmatched bases: 3. Germline assignment: CDR1 DFQATT and CDR2 SNEGSKA (reference sequence).

This chain links TRBV4-3 with TRBJ1-1; D unclear. V was shortened by 1 base and J by 0 bases, with 18 bases between the two germline ends. This CDR3 contains 18 residues. Per the germline V gene, CDR1 is LGHNA and CDR2 is YSLEER. In nucleotides, the CDR3 is TGCGCCAGCAGCCAAGCCTCGGTTGGGCATATCATGAACACTGAAGCTTTCTTT. It is translated as CASSQASVGHIMNTEAFF.

This clonotype was seen many times. V usage is TRBV28 and J usage is TRBJ1-5; D possibly corresponds to TRBD1 (6 bases). Trimming cost V 5 bases and J 6 bases, with 17 bases left between them. Germline CDR1 and CDR2: MDHEN and SYDVKM. This CDR3 has 15 residues. CDR3 coding DNA: TGTGCCAGCAGTCCGTACATACAGGGAAGTCAGCCCCAGCATTTT. It translates to CASSPYIQGSQPQHF.

The V and J genes are TRBV24-1 and TRBJ2-1; no reliable D call. The length of the CDR3 is 12 residues. The germline V and J ends were trimmed by 5 bases and 5 bases, with 6 bases remaining between them. Germline assignment: CDR1 KGHDR and CDR2 SFDVKD. The CDR3 protein is CATSASHNEQFF. The CDR3 DNA follows: TGTGCCACCAGTGCCAGTCACAATGAGCAGTTCTTC.

In its sample, this clonotype was seen many times. The J gene is TRBJ2-1, the V gene TRBV29-1; the match to TRBD2 covers 15 bases. The V segment lost 4 bases and the J segment 7 bases; nucleotides outside the gene matches: 5. Germline values: CDR1 SQVTM, CDR2 ANQGSEA. This CDR3 is built from 15 residues. In nucleotides, the CDR3 is TGCAGCGTTGTGGGCGGACTAGCGGGGGGGAATGAGCAGTTCTTC. This sequence encodes CSVVGGLAGGNEQFF.

Ten or more counts support this clonotype. CDR3 amino acids: CASRPRGLSYEQYF. The CDR3 coding sequence is TGTGCCAGCAGACCCAGGGGGCTCTCCTACGAGCAGTACTTC. The chain links TRBV7-2 to TRBJ2-7, with 8 positions matching TRBD1. The CDR3 consists of 14 residues. Germline V lookup: CDR1 SGHTA, CDR2 FQGNSA. The ends lost 6 bases at V and 0 bases at J; junction bases unmatched: 4.

About this clonotype: A single base separates this from a much larger clone, so it may be a read error. The V gene is TRBV29-1, the J gene TRBJ1-1; D is uncertain. Germline V gene data show CDR1 as SQVTM and CDR2 as ANQGSEA. This CDR3 is built from 13 residues. Deletions cut 4 bases from V and 6 bases from J, with 15 bases between. DNA for the CDR3: TGCAGCGTTGCTAGAAAATCAAGCCCTGAAGCTTTCTTT. Its protein is CSVARKSSPEAFF. Complete variable domain (other parts from reference TRBV29-1 and TRBJ1-1): SAVISQKPSRDICQRGTSLTIQCQVDSQVTMMFWYRQQPGQSLTLIATANQGSEATYESGFVIDKFPISRPNLTFSTLTVSNMSPEDSSIYLCSVARKSSPEAFFGQGTRLTVV.